The clone carrying this TCR beta chain was observed a single time. As yet, its antigen is unknown. This record belongs to a study of T cell responses to AZD1222 COVID-19 vaccine. Study-wide findings and caveats: Nearly half of the spike-specific TCRs reportedly recognize variant regions that carry no mutations. CD4 TCRs covered the whole spike, strongest at regions 160-218 and 743-854. Sampling captured repertoires only after the peak T cell response.

Profiled with immunoSEQ multiplex PCR; TCRdb holds only in-frame clones, not every one. The repertoire holds about 97,000 clones, with roughly 84% as singletons. The ends were cut back, 2 bases at V and 4 bases at J, with 10 bases in the middle. CDR3 size: 14 residues. CDR1 and CDR2 from the germline V gene are SGHKS and YYEKEE (reference sequence). This sample comprised peripheral blood, obtained on day 0 of AZD1222 vaccination. The rearrangement links TRBV5-5 to TRBJ1-5; D possibly corresponds to TRBD1 (5 bases). The TCR originated in an adult in good health. The CDR3 spells CASSFTGANQPQHF. Written as DNA, the CDR3 is TGTGCCAGCAGCTTTACCGGGGCGAATCAGCCCCAGCATTTT.